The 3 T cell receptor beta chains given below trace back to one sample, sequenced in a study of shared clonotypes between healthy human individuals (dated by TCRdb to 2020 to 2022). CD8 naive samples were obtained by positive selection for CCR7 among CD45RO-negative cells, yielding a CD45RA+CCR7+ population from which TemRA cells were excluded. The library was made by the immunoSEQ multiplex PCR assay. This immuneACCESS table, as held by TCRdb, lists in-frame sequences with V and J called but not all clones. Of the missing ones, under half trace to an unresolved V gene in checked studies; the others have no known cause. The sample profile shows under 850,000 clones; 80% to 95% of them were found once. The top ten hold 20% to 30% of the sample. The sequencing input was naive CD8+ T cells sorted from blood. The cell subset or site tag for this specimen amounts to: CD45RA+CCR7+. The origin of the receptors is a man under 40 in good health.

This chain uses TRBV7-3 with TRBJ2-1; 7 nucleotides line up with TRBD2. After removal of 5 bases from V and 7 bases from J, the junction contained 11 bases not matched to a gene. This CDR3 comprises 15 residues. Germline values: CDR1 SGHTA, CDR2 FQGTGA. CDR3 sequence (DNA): TGTGCCAGCAGCCCTTGGGGGGGAGAAGGTAATGAGCAGTTCTTC. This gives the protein CASSPWGGEGNEQFF.

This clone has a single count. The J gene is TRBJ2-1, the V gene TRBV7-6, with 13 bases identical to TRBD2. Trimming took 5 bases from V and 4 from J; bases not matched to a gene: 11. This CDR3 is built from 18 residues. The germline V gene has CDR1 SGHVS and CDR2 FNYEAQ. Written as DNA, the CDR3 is TGTGCCAGCAGCCTTGGACTAGCGGGAGATGGGGGGTACAATGAGCAGTTCTTC. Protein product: CASSLGLAGDGGYNEQFF.

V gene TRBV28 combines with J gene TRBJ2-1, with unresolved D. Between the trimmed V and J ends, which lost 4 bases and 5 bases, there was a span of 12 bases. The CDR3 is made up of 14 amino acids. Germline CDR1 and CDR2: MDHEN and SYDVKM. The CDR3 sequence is CASSSRLLNNEQFF. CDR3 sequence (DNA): TGTGCCAGCAGTTCCAGGCTACTGAACAATGAGCAGTTCTTC.